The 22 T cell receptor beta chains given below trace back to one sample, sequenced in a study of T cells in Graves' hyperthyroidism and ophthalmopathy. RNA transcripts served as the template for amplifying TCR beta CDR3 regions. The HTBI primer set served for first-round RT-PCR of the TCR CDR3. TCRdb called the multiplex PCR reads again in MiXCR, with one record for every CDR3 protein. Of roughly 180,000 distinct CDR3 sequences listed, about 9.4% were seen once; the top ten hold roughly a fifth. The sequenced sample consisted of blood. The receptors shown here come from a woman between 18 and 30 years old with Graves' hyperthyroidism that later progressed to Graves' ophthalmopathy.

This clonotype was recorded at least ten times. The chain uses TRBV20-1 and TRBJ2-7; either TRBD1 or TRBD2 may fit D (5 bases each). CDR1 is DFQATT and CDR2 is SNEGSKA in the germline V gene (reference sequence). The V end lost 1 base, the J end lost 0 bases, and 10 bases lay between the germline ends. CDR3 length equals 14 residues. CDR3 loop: CSARAPGSSYEQYF. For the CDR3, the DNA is TGCAGTGCTAGAGCCCCAGGGAGCTCCTACGAGCAGTACTTC.

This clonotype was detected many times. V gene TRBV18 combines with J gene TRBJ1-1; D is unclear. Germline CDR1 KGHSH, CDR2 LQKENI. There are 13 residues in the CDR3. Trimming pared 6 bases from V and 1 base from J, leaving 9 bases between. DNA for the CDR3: TGTGCCAGCTCCCTCCTCAGGAACACTGAAGCTTTCTTT. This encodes CASSLLRNTEAFF. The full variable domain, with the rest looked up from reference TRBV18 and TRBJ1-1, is NAGVMQNPRHLVRRRGQEARLRCSPMKGHSHVYWYRQLPEEGLKFMVYLQKENIIDESGMPKERFSAEFPKEGPSILRIQQVVRGDSAAYFCASSLLRNTEAFFGQGTRLTVV.

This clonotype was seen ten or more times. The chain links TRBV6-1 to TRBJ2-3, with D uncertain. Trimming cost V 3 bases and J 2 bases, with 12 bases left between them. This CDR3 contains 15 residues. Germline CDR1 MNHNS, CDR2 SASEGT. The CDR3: CASSEARVDTDTQYF. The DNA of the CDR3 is TGTGCCAGCAGTGAGGCTAGGGTAGACACAGATACGCAGTATTTT.

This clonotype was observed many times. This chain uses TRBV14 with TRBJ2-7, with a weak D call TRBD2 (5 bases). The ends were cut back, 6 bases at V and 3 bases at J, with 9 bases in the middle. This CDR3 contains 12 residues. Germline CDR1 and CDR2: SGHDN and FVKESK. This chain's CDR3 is CASSRTVYEQYF. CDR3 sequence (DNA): TGTGCCAGCAGTCGGACTGTCTACGAGCAGTACTTC.

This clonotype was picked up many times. The CDR3, as DNA: TGTGCCAGCACCTCCCAGGGGACAGGTCGAAGTGGCTACACCTTC. Its translation is CASTSQGTGRSGYTF. This chain links TRBV7-9 with TRBJ1-2, with 8 bases matching TRBD1. The CDR3 is 15 residues long. The ends lost 7 bases at V and 7 bases at J; junction bases unmatched: 14. Germline CDR1 is SEHNR and CDR2 is FQNEAQ (reference sequence).

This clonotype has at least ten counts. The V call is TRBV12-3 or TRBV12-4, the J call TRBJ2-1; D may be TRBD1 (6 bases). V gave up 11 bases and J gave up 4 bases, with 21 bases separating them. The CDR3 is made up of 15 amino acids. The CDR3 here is CAGTRGGRGYNEQFF. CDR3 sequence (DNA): TGTGCCGGGACCCGAGGGGGTAGGGGATACAATGAGCAGTTCTTC.

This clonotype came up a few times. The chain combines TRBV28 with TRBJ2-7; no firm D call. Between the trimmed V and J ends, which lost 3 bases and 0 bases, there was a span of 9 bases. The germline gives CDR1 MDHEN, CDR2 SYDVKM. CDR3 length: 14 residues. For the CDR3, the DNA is TGTGCCAGCAGTTTGACCGGGCCCTCCTACGAGCAGTACTTC. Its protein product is CASSLTGPSYEQYF.

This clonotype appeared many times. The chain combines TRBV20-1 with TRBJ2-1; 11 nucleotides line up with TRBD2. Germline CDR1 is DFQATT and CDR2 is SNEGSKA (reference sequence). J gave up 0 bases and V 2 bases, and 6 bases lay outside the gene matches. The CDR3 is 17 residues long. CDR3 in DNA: TGCAGTGCTAGACGACTAGCGGGGACCAGCTCCTACAATGAGCAGTTCTTC. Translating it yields CSARRLAGTSSYNEQFF.

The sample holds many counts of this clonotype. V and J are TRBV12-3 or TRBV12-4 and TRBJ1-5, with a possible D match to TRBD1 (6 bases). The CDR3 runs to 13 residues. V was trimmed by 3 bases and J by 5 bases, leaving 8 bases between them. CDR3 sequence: CASSFRGDQPQHF. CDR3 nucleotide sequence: TGTGCCAGCAGTTTCAGGGGAGATCAGCCCCAGCATTTT.

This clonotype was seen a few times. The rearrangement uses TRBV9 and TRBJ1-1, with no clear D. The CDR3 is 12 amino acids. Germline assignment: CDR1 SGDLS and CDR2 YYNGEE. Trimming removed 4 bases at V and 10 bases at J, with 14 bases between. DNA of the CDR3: TGTGCCAGCAGCCAAAGCGGGGAGGGAGCTTTCTTT. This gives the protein CASSQSGEGAFF.

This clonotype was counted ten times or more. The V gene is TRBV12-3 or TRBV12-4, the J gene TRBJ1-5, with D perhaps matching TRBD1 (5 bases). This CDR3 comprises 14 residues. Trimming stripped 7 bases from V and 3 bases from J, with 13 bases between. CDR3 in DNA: TGTGCCAGCACCACGGGGGACGCCAATCAGCCCCAGCATTTT. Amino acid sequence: CASTTGDANQPQHF.

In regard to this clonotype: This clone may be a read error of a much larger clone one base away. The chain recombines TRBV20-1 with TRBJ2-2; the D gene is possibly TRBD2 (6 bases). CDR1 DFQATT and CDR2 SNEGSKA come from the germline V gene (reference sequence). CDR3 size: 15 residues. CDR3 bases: TGCAGTGCTCGCCTCAATGCGGGAAGCACCGGGGAGCTGTCTTTT. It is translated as CSARLNAGSTGELSF.

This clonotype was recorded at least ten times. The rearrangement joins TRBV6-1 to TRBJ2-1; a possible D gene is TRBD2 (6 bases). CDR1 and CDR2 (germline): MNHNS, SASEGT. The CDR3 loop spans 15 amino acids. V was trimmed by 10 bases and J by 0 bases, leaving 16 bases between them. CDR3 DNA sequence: TGTGCCACCCTGCGGGATCCCAGCTCCTACAATGAGCAGTTCTTC. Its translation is CATLRDPSSYNEQFF.

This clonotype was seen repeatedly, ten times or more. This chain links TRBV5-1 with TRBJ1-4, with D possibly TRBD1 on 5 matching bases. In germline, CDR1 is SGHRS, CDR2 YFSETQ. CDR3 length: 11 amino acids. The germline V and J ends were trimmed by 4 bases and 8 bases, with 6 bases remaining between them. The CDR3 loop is CASSAGEKLFF. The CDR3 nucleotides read TGCGCCAGCAGCGCAGGGGAAAAACTGTTTTTT. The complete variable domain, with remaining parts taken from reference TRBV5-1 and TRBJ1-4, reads KAGVTQTPRYLIKTRGQQVTLSCSPISGHRSVSWYQQTPGQGLQFLFEYFSETQRNKGNFPGRFSGRQFSNSRSEMNVSTLELGDSALYLCASSAGEKLFFGSGTQLSVL.

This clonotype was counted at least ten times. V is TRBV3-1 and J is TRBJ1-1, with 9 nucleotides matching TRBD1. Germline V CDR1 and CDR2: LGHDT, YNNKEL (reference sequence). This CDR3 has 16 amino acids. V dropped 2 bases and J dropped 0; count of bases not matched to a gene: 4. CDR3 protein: CASSQTGGPLNTEAFF. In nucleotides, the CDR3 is TGTGCCAGCAGCCAAACAGGGGGCCCATTGAACACTGAAGCTTTCTTT. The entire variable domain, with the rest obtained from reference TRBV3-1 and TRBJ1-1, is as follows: DTAVSQTPKYLVTQMGNDKSIKCEQNLGHDTMYWYKQDSKKFLKIMFSYNNKELIINETVPNRFSPKSPDKAHLNLHINSLELGDSAVYFCASSQTGGPLNTEAFFGQGTRLTVV.

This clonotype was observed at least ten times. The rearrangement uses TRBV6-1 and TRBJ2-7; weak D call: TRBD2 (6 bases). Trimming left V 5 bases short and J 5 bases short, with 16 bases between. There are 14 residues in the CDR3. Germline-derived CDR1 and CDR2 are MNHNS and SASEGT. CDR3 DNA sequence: TGTGCCAGCAGTTCTTCCGGGACTCCGCACGAGCAGTACTTC. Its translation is CASSSSGTPHEQYF.

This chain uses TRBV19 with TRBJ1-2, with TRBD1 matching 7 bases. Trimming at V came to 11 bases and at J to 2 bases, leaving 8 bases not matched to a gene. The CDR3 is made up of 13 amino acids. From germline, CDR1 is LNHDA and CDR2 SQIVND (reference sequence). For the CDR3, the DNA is TGTGCCGGAAGGGACAGAGAAAACTATGGCTACACCTTC. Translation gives CAGRDRENYGYTF.

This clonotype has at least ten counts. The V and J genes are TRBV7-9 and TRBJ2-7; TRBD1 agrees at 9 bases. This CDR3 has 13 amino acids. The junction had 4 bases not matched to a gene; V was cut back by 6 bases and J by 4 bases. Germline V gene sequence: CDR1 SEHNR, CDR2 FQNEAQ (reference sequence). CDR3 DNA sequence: TGTGCCAGCAGTCAGACAGGGGGGTACGAGCAGTACTTC. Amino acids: CASSQTGGYEQYF.

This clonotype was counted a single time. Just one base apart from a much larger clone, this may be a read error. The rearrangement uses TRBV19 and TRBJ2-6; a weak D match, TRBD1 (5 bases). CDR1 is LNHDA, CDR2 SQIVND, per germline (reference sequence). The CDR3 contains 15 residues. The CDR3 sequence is CASSRTSSGANVPTF. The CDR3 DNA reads TGTGCCAGTAGTAGGACGAGCTCTGGGGCCAACGTCCCGACTTTC.

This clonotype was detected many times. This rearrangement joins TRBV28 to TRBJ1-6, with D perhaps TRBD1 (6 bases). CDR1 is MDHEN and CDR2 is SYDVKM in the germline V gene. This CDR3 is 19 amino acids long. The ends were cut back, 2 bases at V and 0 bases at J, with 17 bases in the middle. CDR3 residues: CASSLRTGGASSYNSPLHF. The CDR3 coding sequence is TGTGCCAGCAGTTTACGAACCGGGGGGGCCAGCTCCTATAATTCACCCCTCCACTTT.

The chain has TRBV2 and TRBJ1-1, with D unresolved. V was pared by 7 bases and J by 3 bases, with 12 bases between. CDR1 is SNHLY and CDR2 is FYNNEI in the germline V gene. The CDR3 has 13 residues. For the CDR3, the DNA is TGTGCCAGCAAGGGTGATCGGGACACTGAAGCTTTCTTT. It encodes CASKGDRDTEAFF. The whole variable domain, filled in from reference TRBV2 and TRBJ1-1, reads EPEVTQTPSHQVTQMGQEVILRCVPISNHLYFYWYRQILGQKVEFLVSFYNNEISEKSEIFDDQFSVERPDGSNFTLKIRSTKLEDSAMYFCASKGDRDTEAFFGQGTRLTVV.

The CDR3 here is CSARDVRDTPNSPLHF. CDR3 DNA: TGCAGTGCTAGAGACGTCCGGGACACTCCCAATTCACCCCTCCACTTT. This chain joins TRBV20-1 and TRBJ1-6; a weak D match, TRBD1 (6 bases). The CDR3 consists of 16 residues. The V end lost 0 bases, the J end lost 7 bases, and 16 bases lay between the germline ends. Germline V lookup: CDR1 DFQATT, CDR2 SNEGSKA (reference sequence).